This T cell receptor (beta chain) was recorded in a study of T cell responses to AZD1222 COVID-19 vaccine. V was trimmed by 2 bases and J by 4 bases, leaving 11 bases between them. This CDR3 region has 14 residues. Germline V gives CDR1 SGHTA, CDR2 FQGNSA. Repertoires were generated with immunoSEQ multiplex PCR, while TCRdb's copy carries only in-frame clones and drops some. Altogether 95,000 to 130,000 clones are present, 80% to 90% being singletons, with the ten largest covering roughly 3.7%. The chain joins TRBV7-2 to TRBJ1-2; perhaps TRBD1 as D (5 bases). The origin of this receptor is an adult in good health. The sample consisted of peripheral blood, taken on day 0 of MenACWY control vaccination. CDR3 residues: CASSLPGTGYGYTF. For the CDR3, the DNA is TGTGCCAGCAGCTTACCTGGGACGGGCTATGGCTACACCTTC.